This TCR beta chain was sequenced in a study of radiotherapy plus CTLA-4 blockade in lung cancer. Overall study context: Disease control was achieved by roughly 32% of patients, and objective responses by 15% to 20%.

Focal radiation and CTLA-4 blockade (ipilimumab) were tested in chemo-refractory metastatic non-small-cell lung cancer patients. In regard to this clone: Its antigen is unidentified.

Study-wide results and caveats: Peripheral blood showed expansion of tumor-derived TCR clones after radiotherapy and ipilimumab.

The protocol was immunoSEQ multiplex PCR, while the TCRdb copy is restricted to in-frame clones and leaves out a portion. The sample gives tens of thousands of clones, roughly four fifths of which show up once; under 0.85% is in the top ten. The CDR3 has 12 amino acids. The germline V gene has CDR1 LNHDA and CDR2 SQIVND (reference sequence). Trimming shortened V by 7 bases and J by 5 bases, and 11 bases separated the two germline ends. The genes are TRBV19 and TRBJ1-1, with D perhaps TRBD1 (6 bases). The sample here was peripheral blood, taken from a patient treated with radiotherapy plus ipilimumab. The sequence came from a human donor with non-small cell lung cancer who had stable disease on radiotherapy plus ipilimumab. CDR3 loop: CASKQGLTEAFF. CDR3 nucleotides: TGTGCCAGTAAACAGGGTTTGACTGAAGCTTTCTTT.